This T cell receptor (beta chain) was sequenced in a study of cytomegalovirus exposure and HLA in healthy donors. Assay: immunoSEQ multiplex PCR; the TCRdb copy retains only in-frame clones and omits some. This table has more than 250,000 clones, 86% appearing once. The CDR3 has 14 residues. V lost 4 bases and J lost 5; bases outside the gene matches: 5. CDR1 and CDR2 (germline): MNHEY, SMNVEV (reference sequence). It was the roughly 120-subject validation cohort, separate from the approximately 690-subject first cohort, to which the donors belonged. The chain is built from TRBV27 and TRBJ2-3; 8 bases map to TRBD1. The receptor was isolated from a woman younger than 30 in good health and CMV-seronegative. Sequences were obtained from PBMCs. In nucleotides, the CDR3 is TGTGCCAGCAGTTGGGCAGGGGGCGGAGATACGCAGTATTTT. Its protein is CASSWAGGGDTQYF.